One sample yielded the 6 T cell receptor beta chains listed below, sequenced in a study of siplizumab effects on memory and regulatory T cells. Measured with immunoSEQ multiplex PCR; TCRdb has only the in-frame clones, and not every one. The sample records roughly 75,000 clones, 93% being singletons. The source material was CD8+ T cells sorted from blood. The source of these receptors is a human donor in good health.

In DNA form, the CDR3 reads TGTGCCTGGAGTGTGGGGGGAGGGGTTTTCGACGAGCAGTACTTC. This sequence encodes CAWSVGGGVFDEQYF. The chain recombines TRBV30 with TRBJ2-7; 7 positions match TRBD2. The V segment lost 0 bases and the J segment 5 bases; nucleotides outside the gene matches: 10. The CDR3 length is 15 residues. Germline lookup yields CDR1 GTSNPN and CDR2 SVGIG (reference sequence).

The CDR3: CASSYSAAANTGELFF. The DNA of the CDR3 is TGTGCCAGCAGTTACTCGGCGGCAGCGAACACCGGGGAGCTGTTTTTT. The V and J genes are TRBV6-5 and TRBJ2-2, with no clear D. The CDR3 is 16 amino acids. Germline V gene data show CDR1 as MNHEY and CDR2 as SVGAGI. Trimming took off 0 bases at V and 0 bases at J, with 8 bases between the two ends.

This chain joins TRBV5-6 and TRBJ1-1; no clear D gene. V lost 5 bases, J lost 4 bases, and 15 bases lay in between. Per germline, CDR1 SGHDT and CDR2 YYEEEE. CDR3 length: 14 residues. The CDR3 region has the DNA TGTGCCAGCAGTTTTGGCCCGGGGTCCACTGAAGCTTTCTTT. Amino acid sequence: CASSFGPGSTEAFF.

V usage is TRBV4-1 and J usage is TRBJ2-6; 9 nucleotides agree with TRBD1. With V trimmed by 4 bases and J by 2 bases, 12 bases remained unmatched. The germline V gene encodes CDR1 MGHRA and CDR2 YSYEKL. The CDR3 is 19 amino acids. The CDR3 is CASSPQPGQGVTGANVLTF. The CDR3 DNA follows: TGCGCCAGCAGCCCTCAACCGGGACAGGGAGTTACTGGGGCCAACGTCCTGACTTTC.

V gene TRBV27 combines with J gene TRBJ1-5; TRBD1 matches 7 bases. There are 13 residues in the CDR3. The J segment lost 7 bases and the V segment lost 3 bases, leaving 3 bases of the junction unmatched. Germline assignment: CDR1 MNHEY and CDR2 SMNVEV (reference sequence). The DNA of the CDR3 is TGTGCCAGCAGTTTTGGACAGGCCCAGCCCCAGCATTTT. Its protein is CASSFGQAQPQHF.

V usage is TRBV19 and J usage is TRBJ1-2; D may be TRBD1 (6 bases). Looked up from germline, CDR1 is LNHDA and CDR2 is SQIVND (reference sequence). V was clipped by 5 bases and J by 6 bases, with 13 bases between them. CDR3 length: 13 residues. The chain's CDR3 is CASSPGGINGYTF. CDR3 bases: TGTGCCAGTAGTCCGGGGGGCATCAATGGCTACACCTTC.